The 32 T cell receptor beta chains below all came from one sample that was sequenced in a study of blood T cell repertoires in COVID-19. Sequencing used immunoSEQ multiplex PCR; TCRdb keeps in-frame clones, though not all of them. The profile covers under 200,000 clones, with about 90% appearing a single time and around 2.3% taken by the ten largest. Sequencing input: peripheral blood. These receptors all come from a man in his forties with active or convalescent COVID-19.

This chain joins TRBV18 and TRBJ1-1, with TRBD1 as a possible D gene (5 bases). V shed 3 bases and J shed 3 bases, with 14 bases lying between them. There are 15 residues in the CDR3. Germline-derived CDR1 and CDR2 are KGHSH and LQKENI. The chain's CDR3 is CASSPEGRPYTEAFF. The DNA for the CDR3 is TGTGCCAGCTCACCGGAGGGACGGCCATACACTGAAGCTTTCTTT.

V is TRBV30 and J is TRBJ2-5; 16 bases match TRBD2. The CDR3 has 18 amino acids. CDR1 GTSNPN and CDR2 SVGIG come from the germline V gene (reference sequence). The ends lost 4 bases at V and 4 bases at J; junction bases unmatched: 12. The chain's CDR3 is CAWTRGGTSGGAGETQYF. The CDR3 region has the DNA TGTGCCTGGACCCGGGGCGGGACTAGCGGGGGGGCAGGAGAGACCCAGTACTTC.

The chain employs TRBV7-3 and TRBJ1-1, with TRBD1 matching over 8 bases. V gave up 0 bases and J gave up 5 bases; unmatched junction bases: 5. Germline V gene sequence: CDR1 SGHTA, CDR2 FQGTGA. The CDR3 is made up of 15 amino acids. DNA for the CDR3: TGTGCCAGCAGCTTAACCCAGGGGGCGAGTACTGAAGCTTTCTTT. Its translation: CASSLTQGASTEAFF. Filled out from reference TRBV7-3 and TRBJ1-1, the complete variable domain reads GAGVSQTPSNKVTEKGKYVELRCDPISGHTALYWYRQSLGQGPEFLIYFQGTGAADDSGLPNDRFFAVRPEGSVSTLKIQRTERGDSAVYLCASSLTQGASTEAFFGQGTRLTVV.

This clone was counted only a few times. V usage is TRBV4-1 and J usage is TRBJ2-7, with D unclear. Looked up from germline, CDR1 is MGHRA and CDR2 is YSYEKL. V lost 1 base and J lost 0, with 7 bases in between. CDR3 length equals 14 residues. The CDR3 sequence is CASSQAHSSYEQYF. Written as DNA, the CDR3 is TGCGCCAGCAGCCAAGCGCACAGCTCCTACGAGCAGTACTTC.

The CDR3 spells CASSLSRADEQYF. The CDR3 bases are TGTGCCAGCAGCTTATCCAGGGCGGACGAGCAGTACTTC. The chain joins TRBV7-3 to TRBJ2-7; tentative D call: TRBD1 (5 bases). Trimming removed 2 bases from V and 5 bases from J, with 10 bases in between. Per germline, CDR1 SGHTA and CDR2 FQGTGA. The CDR3 length is 13 residues. The full variable domain, rest sourced from reference TRBV7-3 and TRBJ2-7, is GAGVSQTPSNKVTEKGKYVELRCDPISGHTALYWYRQSLGQGPEFLIYFQGTGAADDSGLPNDRFFAVRPEGSVSTLKIQRTERGDSAVYLCASSLSRADEQYFGPGTRLTVT.

This clone was counted a few times. The chain recombines TRBV6-1 with TRBJ1-2; TRBD1 matches at 8 bases. V gave up 1 base and J gave up 7 bases; unmatched junction bases: 8. Germline values: CDR1 MNHNS, CDR2 SASEGT. CDR3 size: 15 residues. CDR3 region: CASSEVDRVVGGYTF. The CDR3 DNA follows: TGTGCCAGCAGTGAAGTGGACAGGGTTGTTGGTGGCTACACCTTC.

The rearrangement joins TRBV3-1 (or the pseudogene TRBV3-2) to TRBJ1-6; a weak D match, TRBD1 (6 bases). Trimming removed 3 bases from V and 4 bases from J, with 16 bases in between. The length of the CDR3 is 17 residues. Germline V gene sequence: CDR1 LGHDT, CDR2 YNNKEL (reference sequence). The CDR3 DNA sequence: TGTGCCAGCAGCCATGGTGGGGGCGGAGGATATAATTCACCCCTCCACTTT. Translating gives CASSHGGGGGYNSPLHF.

The count of this clone is one. This rearrangement joins TRBV18 to TRBJ2-7; 12 nucleotides line up with TRBD1. Germline-derived CDR1 and CDR2 are KGHSH and LQKENI. V shed 2 bases and J 2 bases; nucleotides not matched to a gene: 7. The CDR3 runs 17 residues. CDR3 amino acids: CASSPRGQGALTYEQYF. The CDR3 nucleotides are TGTGCCAGCTCACCAAGGGGACAGGGGGCACTCACCTACGAGCAGTACTTC.

This clone was seen a handful of times. The gene calls are TRBV4-3 and TRBJ1-6, with a tentative D call TRBD1 (5 bases). CDR3 length equals 15 residues. Trimming took 3 bases from V and 8 from J, leaving 14 bases between them. CDR1 and CDR2 (germline): LGHNA, YSLEER. The CDR3 DNA reads as TGCGCCAGCAGCCAGAACCAGGGTCAGGATTCACCCCTCCACTTT. The encoded protein is CASSQNQGQDSPLHF.

This clone came up once. This chain links TRBV7-2 with TRBJ1-6; 8 bases agree with TRBD1. The germline V gene encodes CDR1 SGHTA and CDR2 FQGNSA. The CDR3 contains 15 residues. V shed 5 bases and J 9 bases; nucleotides not matched to a gene: 9. CDR3: CASSPGTGERSPLHF. In DNA, the CDR3 is TGTGCCAGCAGCCCCGGGACAGGCGAACGTTCACCCCTCCACTTT.

The chain employs TRBV4-2 and TRBJ2-3, with 10 bases aligning to TRBD2. The CDR3 is made up of 18 amino acids. Trimming took 0 bases from V and 2 from J; bases not matched to a gene: 8. Per the germline V gene, CDR1 is LGHNA and CDR2 is YNFKEQ. The CDR3 DNA sequence: TGTGCCAGCAGCCAAGAAAGCGGTAGCGGGGGGATCACAGATACGCAGTATTTT. Its translation is CASSQESGSGGITDTQYF.

This clone was found once. V and J are TRBV29-1 and TRBJ1-2, with D possibly TRBD1 on 6 matching bases. Germline CDR1 reads SQVTM; CDR2 reads ANQGSEA. V was pared by 4 bases and J by 6 bases, with 15 bases between. CDR3 length equals 13 residues. The CDR3 sequence: CSVAGGDFHGYTF. The CDR3 DNA reads TGCAGCGTTGCGGGGGGCGACTTTCATGGCTACACCTTC.

This clone was detected once. The chain couples TRBV28 to TRBJ1-5, with 9 bases aligning to TRBD1. Germline V lookup: CDR1 MDHEN, CDR2 SYDVKM. J gave up 2 bases and V 0 bases, and 5 bases lay outside the gene matches. This CDR3 spans 17 amino acids. The CDR3 region has the DNA TGTGCCAGCAGTTTATGGGACAGGGGATTAGGCAATCAGCCCCAGCATTTT. It translates to CASSLWDRGLGNQPQHF.

The chain joins TRBV5-5 to TRBJ2-7; TRBD2 is a possible D gene (5 bases). The CDR3 runs to 16 residues. The germline V gene has CDR1 SGHKS and CDR2 YYEKEE (reference sequence). V was cut by 2 bases and J by 7 bases, with 22 bases left in between. The CDR3 region has the DNA TGTGCCAGCAGCTTTGTTCGCCCCGGCGGTCGAGGGGAGCAGTACTTC. It is translated as CASSFVRPGGRGEQYF.

Concerning this clone itself: The sample carries other DNA sequences with the same CDR3. The chain couples TRBV3-1 (or the pseudogene TRBV3-2) to TRBJ2-5; 11 bases are a match to TRBD1. Trimming cost V 4 bases and J 4 bases; bases outside gene matches: 2. The CDR3 has 14 amino acids. Germline V gives CDR1 LGHDT, CDR2 YNNKEL (reference sequence). CDR3 loop: CASSRTGGVETQYF. The CDR3 coding sequence is TGTGCCAGCAGCCGGACAGGGGGCGTAGAGACCCAGTACTTC.

The chain has TRBV27 and TRBJ1-5; D unclear. Germline V gene lookup returns CDR1 MNHEY and CDR2 SMNVEV (reference sequence). Between the trimmed V and J ends, which lost 3 bases and 0 bases, there was a span of 6 bases. The CDR3 is made up of 14 amino acids. This CDR3 reads CASSFSRSNQPQHF. In DNA form, the CDR3 reads TGTGCCAGCAGTTTCTCCCGTAGCAATCAGCCCCAGCATTTT.

Only a few counts were recorded for this clone. The chain uses TRBV7-2 and TRBJ1-4; 8 bases are a match to TRBD1. V dropped 5 bases and J dropped 6; count of bases not matched to a gene: 8. Looked up from germline, CDR1 is SGHTA and CDR2 is FQGNSA. The CDR3 runs to 15 residues. The CDR3 loop is CASSTEQGAHEKLFF. The CDR3 bases are TGTGCCAGCAGCACGGAGCAGGGGGCGCATGAAAAACTGTTTTTT.

In this sample, this clone turned up a few times. The rearrangement uses TRBV4-3 and TRBJ1-1; the match to TRBD1 covers 11 bases. The CDR3 is made up of 16 amino acids. The germline V gene has CDR1 LGHNA and CDR2 YSLEER. V dropped 0 bases and J dropped 4; count of bases not matched to a gene: 4. CDR3 nucleotide sequence: TGCGCCAGCAGCCAAGATTTCGGACAGGGGGCCACTGAAGCTTTCTTT. Its protein product is CASSQDFGQGATEAFF.

The genes are TRBV4-3 and TRBJ1-4, with 7 bases lining up with TRBD1. CDR1 and CDR2 from the germline V gene are LGHNA and YSLEER. Unmatched junction bases numbered 14, after V lost 4 bases and J lost 0 bases. The CDR3 is 19 residues long. This CDR3 is CASSPGGDSKIATNEKLFF. The CDR3 bases are TGCGCCAGCAGCCCCGGCGGGGACAGCAAAATTGCAACTAATGAAAAACTGTTTTTT.

This chain joins TRBV7-2 and TRBJ1-5, with a tentative D call TRBD1 (5 bases). This CDR3 has 15 residues. V lost 3 bases, J lost 7 bases, and 16 bases lay in between. Per germline, CDR1 SGHTA and CDR2 FQGNSA. The CDR3: CASSFLQGGAQPQHF. In DNA, the CDR3 is TGTGCCAGCAGCTTCCTCCAGGGAGGGGCCCAGCCCCAGCATTTT.

The chain joins TRBV30 to TRBJ1-6; 9 positions agree with TRBD1. With 2 bases clipped from V and 12 bases from J, the junction kept 8 bases outside the gene matches. The CDR3 contains 14 residues. The germline V gene encodes CDR1 GTSNPN and CDR2 SVGIG (reference sequence). Here the CDR3 DNA reads TGTGCCTGGAGTTTAGGGACAGGGATGGAACCCCTCCACTTT. Protein sequence: CAWSLGTGMEPLHF.

This clone has only one observation. The chain employs TRBV27 and TRBJ2-5; no reliable D call. Germline values: CDR1 MNHEY, CDR2 SMNVEV (reference sequence). Trimming cost V 0 bases and J 0 bases, with 8 bases left between them. The CDR3 totals 15 residues. The CDR3 loop reads CASSLSGRYQETQYF. Here the CDR3 DNA reads TGTGCCAGCAGTTTATCCGGCAGGTACCAAGAGACCCAGTACTTC.

The chain carries TRBV28 and TRBJ2-7; possible D gene TRBD2, 5 bases. The CDR3 is made up of 13 amino acids. The germline V gene has CDR1 MDHEN and CDR2 SYDVKM. V was trimmed by 4 bases and J by 3 bases, leaving 10 bases between them. CDR3 region: CASSSPGNYEQYF. In DNA, the CDR3 is TGTGCCAGCAGTTCTCCGGGAAACTACGAGCAGTACTTC.

The chain couples TRBV19 to TRBJ1-5; 7 bases align to TRBD1. Trimming removed 2 bases from V and 0 bases from J; junction bases left unmatched: 1. Per germline, CDR1 LNHDA and CDR2 SQIVND (reference sequence). This CDR3 contains 15 residues. The CDR3 region is CASSIHRGSNQPQHF. CDR3 in DNA: TGTGCCAGTAGTATACACAGGGGTAGCAATCAGCCCCAGCATTTT.

This chain links TRBV14 with TRBJ1-6, with D uncertain. The V end was cut by 4 bases, the J end by 6 bases, with 19 bases between. The germline V gene has CDR1 SGHDN and CDR2 FVKESK. This CDR3 region has 17 residues. CDR3 nucleotide sequence: TGTGCCAGCAGCCGAAGAGCCGACACTTATTTTAATTCACCCCTCCACTTT. Encoded protein: CASSRRADTYFNSPLHF.

The chain joins TRBV4-1 to TRBJ1-2; D might be TRBD1 (5 bases). Trimming took 0 bases from V and 7 from J, leaving 9 bases between them. Germline-derived CDR1 and CDR2 are MGHRA and YSYEKL. The CDR3 is 13 residues long. The CDR3: CASSQDGGSGYTF. CDR3 in DNA: TGCGCCAGCAGCCAAGACGGGGGGTCTGGCTACACCTTC.

This sequence joins TRBV5-5 and TRBJ2-2; possibly TRBD1 for D (6 bases). V was shortened by 4 bases and J by 4 bases, with 11 bases between the two germline ends. Germline CDR1 reads SGHKS; CDR2 reads YYEKEE (reference sequence). The CDR3 has 14 amino acids. CDR3 sequence: CASSIQGGTGELFF. CDR3 sequence (DNA): TGTGCCAGCAGCATACAGGGTGGCACCGGGGAGCTGTTTTTT.

V gene TRBV7-9 combines with J gene TRBJ2-7, with 10 positions matching TRBD1. This CDR3 is 15 amino acids long. Germline V gene sequence: CDR1 SEHNR, CDR2 FQNEAQ (reference sequence). With 0 bases clipped from V and 2 bases from J, the junction kept 1 base outside the gene matches. In DNA, the CDR3 is TGTGCCAGCAGCTTAGCGGGGACAGGGGCCTACGAGCAGTACTTC. Translation: CASSLAGTGAYEQYF.

The chain carries TRBV19 and TRBJ2-2, with D possibly being TRBD1 (5 bases). This CDR3 is built from 15 residues. The V end lost 7 bases, the J end lost 0 bases, and 12 bases lay between the germline ends. Germline CDR1 and CDR2: LNHDA and SQIVND (reference sequence). The CDR3 sequence is CASKEETANTGELFF. In nucleotides, the CDR3 is TGTGCCAGTAAGGAAGAGACAGCGAACACCGGGGAGCTGTTTTTT.

Comment on this clone: Other DNA sequences in the sample encode the same CDR3. The chain recombines TRBV28 with TRBJ1-5; D is uncertain. The CDR3 sequence is 13 residues long. Trimming pared 3 bases from V and 1 base from J, leaving 4 bases between. CDR1 MDHEN and CDR2 SYDVKM come from the germline V gene. CDR3 DNA sequence: TGTGCCAGCAGTTTTGTAAGCAATCAGCCCCAGCATTTT. Translation: CASSFVSNQPQHF.

CDR3 residues: CASSPRDRGSVLYEQYF. The CDR3 DNA follows: TGTGCCAGCTCACCCCGGGACAGGGGGAGTGTGCTTTACGAGCAGTACTTC. The chain couples TRBV18 to TRBJ2-7; 11 bases are shared with TRBD1. The CDR3 loop spans 17 amino acids. Trimming cost V 3 bases and J 4 bases; bases outside gene matches: 11. Germline V gene data show CDR1 as KGHSH and CDR2 as LQKENI.

CDR3 region: CASSPGGYTEAFF. As DNA, the CDR3 is TGTGCCAGCAGCCCAGGAGGGTACACTGAAGCTTTCTTT. The rearrangement links TRBV12-3 or TRBV12-4 to TRBJ1-1; D is uncertain. This CDR3 comprises 13 residues. With 6 bases removed from V and 3 bases from J, the gap between germline ends came to 11 bases.